This T cell receptor (beta chain) was obtained from a study of shared clonotypes between healthy human individuals. Findings and caveats of the study: Across a handful of donors, naive CD4 shared around 5.4%, naive CD8 more than 3%, memory CD4 roughly 2.4%, memory CD8 around 0.36%.

This CDR3 is built from 17 residues. Germline-derived CDR1 and CDR2 are SGHDN and FVKESK. V gave up 4 bases and J gave up 4 bases; unmatched junction bases: 7. The assay ran at deep level. Sequencing used immunoSEQ multiplex PCR; TCRdb keeps in-frame clones, though not all of them. The table has 950,000 to 1,300,000 clones, about 74% seen once. Remarks on this clone: Its antigen is currently unknown.

V gene TRBV14 combines with J gene TRBJ2-2; TRBD1 agrees at 12 bases. Sequencing was done on a sample of memory CD4+ T cells sorted from blood. Described subset: CD45RA-negative fraction. The source of this sequence is a man between 18 and 29 years old in good health. This chain's CDR3 is CASSRPGTGGITGELFF. The CDR3 coding sequence is TGTGCCAGCAGCCGCCCCGGGACAGGGGGCATCACCGGGGAGCTGTTTTTT.